Each of the 29 T cell receptor beta chains below was sequenced from the same sample in a study of shared clonotypes between healthy human individuals. Assay: immunoSEQ multiplex PCR; the TCRdb copy retains only in-frame clones and omits some. The sample holds 1,500,000 or so clones, 96% seen once. What was sequenced was naive CD4+ T cells sorted from blood. This sample's subset: CD45RA+ positively selected. These receptors were collected from a man under 40 in good health.

The J gene is TRBJ2-7, the V gene TRBV19; 10 bases match TRBD1. The CDR3 contains 14 residues. Germline loops: CDR1 LNHDA, CDR2 SQIVND (reference sequence). With V trimmed by 5 bases and J by 3 bases, 4 bases remained unmatched. The CDR3 is CASSGRTGGYEQYF. DNA of the CDR3: TGTGCCAGTAGTGGACGGACAGGGGGCTACGAGCAGTACTTC.

This sequence joins TRBV18 and TRBJ1-2, with a tentative D call TRBD1 (5 bases). Trimming removed 5 bases from V and 4 bases from J, with 17 bases in between. Germline loops: CDR1 KGHSH, CDR2 LQKENI. The CDR3 has 15 amino acids. The CDR3 spells CASSIRDGKFYGYTF. Here the CDR3 DNA reads TGTGCCAGCTCAATTCGGGACGGAAAGTTCTATGGCTACACCTTC.

The chain uses TRBV7-9 and TRBJ1-4; D is possibly TRBD1 (5 bases). Per germline, CDR1 SEHNR and CDR2 FQNEAQ (reference sequence). The CDR3 is made up of 15 amino acids. Between the trimmed V and J ends, which lost 5 bases and 0 bases, there was a span of 10 bases. The CDR3 here is CASSGGRATNEKLFF. The CDR3 bases are TGTGCCAGCAGCGGTGGCAGGGCAACTAATGAAAAACTGTTTTTT.

This chain joins TRBV6-5 and TRBJ1-4; D is undetermined. Germline-derived CDR1 and CDR2 are MNHEY and SVGAGI. CDR3 length: 13 residues. Trimming took 2 bases from V and 6 from J, leaving 7 bases between them. In nucleotides, the CDR3 is TGTGCCAGCAGTTACAGGGAGGATGAAAAACTGTTTTTT. As protein: CASSYREDEKLFF.

The rearrangement joins TRBV6-5 to TRBJ2-1; TRBD2 agrees at 7 bases. V was clipped by 8 bases and J by 6 bases; unmatched bases: 1. The CDR3 has 11 residues. Germline CDR1 is MNHEY and CDR2 is SVGAGI. The CDR3 DNA reads as TGTGCCAGCGGCGGGGGCAATGAGCAGTTCTTC. It encodes CASGGGNEQFF.

The rearrangement joins TRBV14 to TRBJ2-7; 7 bases line up with TRBD1. The V gene's germline CDR1 is SGHDN and CDR2 FVKESK. This CDR3 has 13 residues. Germline trimming cut 2 bases from V and 3 bases from J; bases unmatched to any gene: 1. CDR3 amino acids: CASSQRDSYEQYF. The CDR3 nucleotides read TGTGCCAGCAGCCAACGGGACAGCTACGAGCAGTACTTC.

The rearrangement links TRBV27 to TRBJ2-5, with D perhaps TRBD1 (7 bases). Trimming shortened V by 8 bases and J by 2 bases, and 12 bases separated the two germline ends. The CDR3 contains 13 residues. CDR1 MNHEY and CDR2 SMNVEV come from the germline V gene (reference sequence). CDR3 bases: TGTGCCAGCCGCGGGACAGCTCAAGAGACCCAGTACTTC. Translating gives CASRGTAQETQYF.

This clone has a single count. This chain connects TRBV1 to TRBJ2-2; the DNA was not used to check the table's D call, TRBD2. TRBV1 is labeled a pseudogene. The CDR3 consists of 13 residues. The chain's CDR3 is CTSGGRGTGELFF. DNA of the CDR3: TGCACCAGTGGAGGGAGGGGGACCGGGGAGCTGTTTTTT.

This clone has a single count. CDR3 nucleotide sequence: TGTGCCACCAGCCCAACTAGCGGGAGCGATACGCAGTATTTT. The encoded protein is CATSPTSGSDTQYF. V gene TRBV15 combines with J gene TRBJ2-3; 11 bases agree with TRBD2. V lost 5 bases and J lost 6; bases outside the gene matches: 4. The CDR3 contains 14 residues. CDR1 LNHNV and CDR2 YYDKDF come from the germline V gene (reference sequence).

The CDR3 DNA follows: TGTGCCAGCAGCCTCCAGGGGGTAATCGCTGAAGCTTTCTTT. It encodes CASSLQGVIAEAFF. This chain joins TRBV5-6 and TRBJ1-1; 7 bases are shared with TRBD1. This CDR3 contains 14 residues. CDR1 SGHDT and CDR2 YYEEEE come from the germline V gene. Trimming cost V 4 bases and J 6 bases; bases outside gene matches: 9.

The chain is built from TRBV18 and TRBJ2-1; 7 bases agree with TRBD2. This CDR3 is built from 17 residues. CDR1 is KGHSH, CDR2 LQKENI, per germline. The junction had 8 bases not matched to a gene; V was cut back by 3 bases and J by 0 bases. The CDR3 bases are TGTGCCAGCTCACCGGTTCCGGGGACTATCTCCTACAATGAGCAGTTCTTC. Translated, it gives CASSPVPGTISYNEQFF. Using reference TRBV18 and TRBJ2-1 for the parts outside the CDR3, the full variable domain is NAGVMQNPRHLVRRRGQEARLRCSPMKGHSHVYWYRQLPEEGLKFMVYLQKENIIDESGMPKERFSAEFPKEGPSILRIQQVVRGDSAAYFCASSPVPGTISYNEQFFGPGTRLTVL.

The rearrangement uses TRBV28 and TRBJ2-5, with 14 bases matching TRBD2. The CDR3 covers 16 residues. Losses at the gene ends were 6 bases for V and 8 bases for J; bases not matched to a gene: 11. CDR1 MDHEN and CDR2 SYDVKM come from the germline V gene. The CDR3 nucleotides are TGTGCCAGCAGGTCCCCGGGACTAGCGGGAGTAGCAACCCAGTACTTC. Amino acids: CASRSPGLAGVATQYF.

V usage is TRBV10-2 and J usage is TRBJ2-7; possible D gene TRBD2, 5 bases. The V end was cut by 3 bases, the J end by 4 bases, with 10 bases between. Germline-derived CDR1 and CDR2 are WSHSY and SAAADI. The CDR3 runs 13 residues. CDR3 in DNA: TGCGCCAGCAGTGAACAGCCGGGGTACGAGCAGTACTTC. Residues: CASSEQPGYEQYF.

In regard to this clone: The same CDR3 can be traced to other DNA sequences in this sample. The chain uses TRBV18 and TRBJ2-5; no reliable D call. V shed 2 bases and J shed 4 bases, with 2 bases lying between them. The CDR3 loop spans 11 amino acids. The germline V gene has CDR1 KGHSH and CDR2 LQKENI. The CDR3, as DNA: TGTGCCAGCTCACCATTAGAGACCCAGTACTTC. Translating gives CASSPLETQYF. The variable domain in full, with the rest retrieved from reference TRBV18 and TRBJ2-5, is NAGVMQNPRHLVRRRGQEARLRCSPMKGHSHVYWYRQLPEEGLKFMVYLQKENIIDESGMPKERFSAEFPKEGPSILRIQQVVRGDSAAYFCASSPLETQYFGPGTRLLVL.

Of note for this clone: The same CDR3 can be traced to other DNA sequences in this sample. The DNA for the CDR3 is TGTGCCAGCAGCTCTCCGGGACTACCCTACGAGCAGTACTTC. It yields the protein CASSSPGLPYEQYF. The V and J genes are TRBV11-2 and TRBJ2-7; 7 nucleotides match TRBD2. The CDR3 length is 14 residues. Trimming at V came to 4 bases and at J to 2 bases, leaving 5 bases not matched to a gene. Germline V gives CDR1 SGHAT, CDR2 FQNNGV.

Concerning this clone: Other nucleotide sequences from this sample produce the same CDR3. CDR3 sequence (DNA): TGCGCCAGCAGTGTGGGAAGCAACAATGAGCAGTTCTTC. As protein: CASSVGSNNEQFF. V and J are TRBV10-1 and TRBJ2-1; D is ambiguous. Germline loops: CDR1 WNHNN, CDR2 SYGVQD (reference sequence). Trimming left V 4 bases short and J 5 bases short, with 9 bases between. CDR3 length: 13 amino acids.

The J gene is TRBJ2-3, the V gene TRBV28; D is unclear. CDR1 and CDR2 from the germline V gene are MDHEN and SYDVKM. CDR3 length: 12 amino acids. The V end lost 6 bases, the J end lost 7 bases, and 11 bases lay between the germline ends. The CDR3 DNA sequence: TGTGCCAGCAGGGGCCCCTTCAATACGCAGTATTTT. Its translation: CASRGPFNTQYF.

The chain uses TRBV10-3 and TRBJ2-3; no definite D call. This CDR3 region has 15 residues. V lost 3 bases to trimming and J lost 0 bases, with 10 bases between them. The germline CDR1 and CDR2 sequences are ENHRY and SYGVKD. The CDR3 sequence: CAISDPKDSTDTQYF. The CDR3 bases are TGTGCCATCAGTGACCCTAAGGACAGCACAGATACGCAGTATTTT.

The rearrangement links TRBV11-3 to TRBJ1-2; D might be TRBD1 (6 bases). Germline assignment: CDR1 SGHNT and CDR2 YENEEA. The CDR3 consists of 16 residues. V shed 3 bases and J shed 3 bases, with 17 bases lying between them. This CDR3 is CASSFFSGGRDYGYTF. In nucleotides, the CDR3 is TGTGCCAGCAGCTTCTTCTCGGGGGGGCGCGACTATGGCTACACCTTC.

This chain connects TRBV4-1 to TRBJ2-7, with 10 bases lining up with TRBD1. V lost 4 bases to trimming and J lost 3 bases; unmatched junction nucleotides: 6. The CDR3 covers 15 residues. Germline loops: CDR1 MGHRA, CDR2 YSYEKL. CDR3 nucleotides: TGCGCCAGCAGCCGAGCCGGGACAGGGGACTACGAGCAGTACTTC. Its translation is CASSRAGTGDYEQYF.

This chain connects TRBV5-6 to TRBJ1-2; D unresolved. This CDR3 region has 15 residues. The germline V and J ends were trimmed by 0 bases and 0 bases, with 9 bases remaining between them. The germline V gene encodes CDR1 SGHDT and CDR2 YYEEEE. As DNA, the CDR3 is TGTGCCAGCAGCTTGGCGCCAGCCGCTAACTATGGCTACACCTTC. It codes for CASSLAPAANYGYTF.

This chain links TRBV6-6 with TRBJ1-2; 7 nucleotides line up with TRBD1. The CDR3 has 15 residues. V was clipped by 8 bases and J by 5 bases; unmatched bases: 14. Germline CDR1 and CDR2: MNHNY and SVGAGI (reference sequence). CDR3 coding DNA: TGTGCCAGCTGGGGTAGAGCAGGGGGAATTTATGGCTACACCTTC. Amino acids: CASWGRAGGIYGYTF.

J is TRBJ2-1 and V is TRBV2; D may be TRBD1 (6 bases). V lost 0 bases to trimming and J lost 2 bases, with 8 bases between them. CDR1 and CDR2 (germline): SNHLY, FYNNEI. There are 15 residues in the CDR3. CDR3 protein: CASSEAEGAYNEQFF. The CDR3 nucleotides are TGTGCCAGCAGTGAAGCCGAGGGGGCCTACAATGAGCAGTTCTTC.

This chain uses TRBV9 with TRBJ2-1, with D perhaps given as TRBD1 or TRBD2 (5 bases each). Germline V gene lookup returns CDR1 SGDLS and CDR2 YYNGEE. Deletions cut 3 bases from V and 0 bases from J, with 10 bases between. This CDR3 is built from 15 residues. CDR3 region: CASSATADSYNEQFF. The CDR3 DNA is TGTGCCAGCAGCGCGACAGCGGACTCCTACAATGAGCAGTTCTTC.

This clone showed up just once. J is TRBJ1-5 and V is TRBV6-1, with a weak D call TRBD1 (6 bases). This CDR3 is 15 amino acids long. Trimming stripped 6 bases from V and 0 bases from J, with 12 bases between. The germline CDR1 and CDR2 sequences are MNHNS and SASEGT. Written as DNA, the CDR3 is TGTGCCAGCAGGGGAGGGGGTTTTAGCAATCAGCCCCAGCATTTT. Residues: CASRGGGFSNQPQHF.

This chain connects TRBV11-2 to TRBJ2-5, with 7 bases fitting TRBD2. Germline V CDR1 and CDR2: SGHAT, FQNNGV. With 5 bases clipped from V and 2 bases from J, the junction kept 8 bases outside the gene matches. CDR3 length equals 15 residues. CDR3 sequence reads: CASSMHRSGQETQYF. CDR3 nucleotide sequence: TGTGCCAGCAGCATGCATCGTAGCGGGCAAGAGACCCAGTACTTC.

The sample holds one count of this clone. This chain uses TRBV7-2 with TRBJ2-3; the D is unclear. V was pared by 3 bases and J by 3 bases, with 13 bases between. Looked up from germline, CDR1 is SGHTA and CDR2 is FQGNSA. This CDR3 is 15 amino acids long. The CDR3, as DNA: TGTGCCAGCAGCTTGGGCCTAGACGGAACAGATACGCAGTATTTT. Protein sequence: CASSLGLDGTDTQYF.

The chain has TRBV29-1 and TRBJ2-2, with D possibly TRBD2 on 5 matching bases. Trimming shortened V by 1 base and J by 5 bases, and 17 bases separated the two germline ends. The CDR3 runs 16 residues. The V gene's germline CDR1 is SQVTM and CDR2 ANQGSEA. This CDR3 is CSVEAEDPTGTGELFF. CDR3 bases: TGCAGCGTTGAAGCTGAGGACCCGACGGGGACCGGGGAGCTGTTTTTT.

The chain has TRBV7-8 and TRBJ1-5; weak D call: TRBD1 (6 bases). Germline V gene lookup returns CDR1 SGHVS and CDR2 FQNEAQ. V lost 5 bases and J lost 4, with 21 bases in between. The CDR3 is made up of 17 amino acids. CDR3 sequence: CASSLIPSGAPNQPQHF. CDR3 in DNA: TGTGCCAGCAGCCTAATCCCGTCGGGGGCACCTAATCAGCCCCAGCATTTT.